This T cell receptor beta chain was captured by sequencing in a study of cytomegalovirus exposure and HLA in healthy donors. With 60 Vbeta and 13 Jbeta primers, the PCR was carried out. Profiled with immunoSEQ multiplex PCR; TCRdb holds only in-frame clones, not every one. The sample has 93,000 or so clones; just under 85% are singletons. The V gene's germline CDR1 is MGHRA and CDR2 YSYEKL. The CDR3 contains 16 residues. The V gene end was trimmed by 3 bases and the J gene end by 7 bases; junction bases not matched to a gene: 4. Study-level points and caveats: In a later analysis, several top co-occurrence clusters appeared linked to parvovirus B19, influenza, CMV and Epstein-Barr virus.

This clone showed up just a few times. Its target is unknown. The rearrangement links TRBV4-1 to TRBJ2-1; 15 bases are a match to TRBD2. This TCR was recovered from a woman aged 18-30 years in good health and CMV-seropositive. The sample comprised PBMCs. The CDR3 DNA reads TGCGCCAGCAGCCACCCAGGACTAGCGGGAGGGAATGAGCAGTTCTTC. Translating gives CASSHPGLAGGNEQFF.